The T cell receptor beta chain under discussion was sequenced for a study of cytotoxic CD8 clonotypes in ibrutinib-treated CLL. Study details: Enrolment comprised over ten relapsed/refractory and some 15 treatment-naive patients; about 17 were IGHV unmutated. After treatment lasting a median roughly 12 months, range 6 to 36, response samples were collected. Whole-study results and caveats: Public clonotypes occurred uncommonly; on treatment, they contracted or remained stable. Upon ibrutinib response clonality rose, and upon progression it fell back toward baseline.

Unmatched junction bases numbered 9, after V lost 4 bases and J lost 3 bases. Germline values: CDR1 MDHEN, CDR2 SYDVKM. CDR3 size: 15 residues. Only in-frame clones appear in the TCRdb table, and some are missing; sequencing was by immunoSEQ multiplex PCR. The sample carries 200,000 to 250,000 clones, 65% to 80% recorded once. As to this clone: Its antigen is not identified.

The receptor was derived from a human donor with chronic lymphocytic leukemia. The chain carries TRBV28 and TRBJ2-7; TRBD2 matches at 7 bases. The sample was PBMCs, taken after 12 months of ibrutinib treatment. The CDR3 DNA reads TGTGCCAGCAGTTCTGGCGGGAGCCAAAACTACGAGCAGTACTTC. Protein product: CASSSGGSQNYEQYF.